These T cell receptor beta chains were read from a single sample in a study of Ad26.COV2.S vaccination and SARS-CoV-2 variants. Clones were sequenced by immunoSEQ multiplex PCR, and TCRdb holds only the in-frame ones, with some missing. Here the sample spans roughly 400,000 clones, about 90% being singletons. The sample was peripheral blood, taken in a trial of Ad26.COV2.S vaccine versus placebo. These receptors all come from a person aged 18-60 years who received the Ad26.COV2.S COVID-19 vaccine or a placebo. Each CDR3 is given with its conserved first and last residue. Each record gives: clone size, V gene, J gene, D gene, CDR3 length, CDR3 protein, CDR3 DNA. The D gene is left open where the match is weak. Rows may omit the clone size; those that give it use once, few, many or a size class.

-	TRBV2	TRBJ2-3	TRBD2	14	CASRRGGSADTQYF	TGTGCCAGCAGGCGGGGCGGGAGCGCAGATACGCAGTATTTT
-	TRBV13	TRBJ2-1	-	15	CASSLDSQAYNEQFF	TGTGCCAGCAGCTTGGACAGTCAAGCCTACAATGAGCAGTTCTTC
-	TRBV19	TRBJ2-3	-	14	CASREGGSTDTQYF	TGTGCCAGCAGAGAAGGGGGTAGCACAGATACGCAGTATTTT
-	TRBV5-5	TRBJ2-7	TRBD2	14	CASSLGGGGYEQYF	TGTGCCAGCAGCTTAGGTGGCGGGGGATACGAGCAGTACTTC
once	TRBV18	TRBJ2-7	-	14	CASPIRGTIDEQYF	TGTGCCAGCCCAATCAGGGGAACGATCGACGAGCAGTACTTC
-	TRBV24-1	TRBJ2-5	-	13	CATSLRGQETQYF	TGTGCCACCAGTTTGCGGGGTCAAGAGACCCAGTACTTC
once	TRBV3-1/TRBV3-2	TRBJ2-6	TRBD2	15	CASSRGGSGANVLTF	TGTGCCAGCAGCCGGGGGGGCTCTGGGGCCAACGTCCTGACTTTC
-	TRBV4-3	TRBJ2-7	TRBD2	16	CASSPGLAEVGYEQYF	TGCGCCAGCAGCCCAGGACTAGCGGAGGTAGGGTACGAGCAGTACTTC
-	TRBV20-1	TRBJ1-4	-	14	CSASSDGINEKLFF	TGCAGTGCTAGTTCGGACGGTATAAATGAAAAACTGTTTTTT
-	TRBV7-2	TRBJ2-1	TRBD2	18	CASSSLTSGSPSYNEQFF	TGTGCCAGCAGCTCCCTTACTAGCGGGAGCCCCTCCTACAATGAGCAGTTCTTC
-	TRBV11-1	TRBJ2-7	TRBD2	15	CASSLTSSGNYEQYF	TGTGCCAGCAGCTTAACGTCTAGCGGCAATTACGAGCAGTACTTC
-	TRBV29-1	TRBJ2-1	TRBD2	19	CSVERLTIVPGLVGNEQFF	TGCAGCGTTGAAAGGCTGACTATAGTCCCGGGACTAGTAGGGAATGAGCAGTTCTTC
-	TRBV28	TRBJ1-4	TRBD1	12	CASGQGRGKLFF	TGTGCCAGCGGACAGGGTAGAGGAAAACTGTTTTTT
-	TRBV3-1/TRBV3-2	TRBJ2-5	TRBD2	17	CASSQGETSGTQETQYF	TGTGCCAGCAGCCAAGGAGAAACTAGCGGAACGCAAGAGACCCAGTACTTC
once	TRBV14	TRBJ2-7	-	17	CASSQDTWTSCVYEQYF	TGTGCCAGCAGCCAAGATACCTGGACCTCGTGCGTCTACGAGCAGTACTTC